These 13 T cell receptor beta chains share one sample of origin, sequenced in a study of CD8 T cells in Susac syndrome (dated by TCRdb to the late 2010s). Library construction relied on the immunoSEQ multiplex PCR assay. RNA was extracted using the RNeasy kit, and roughly 0.5 to 1 ug of the RNA was reverse transcribed with random hexamers. The public reads were reanalyzed by TCRdb: fastp trimming at Q25, MiXCR alignment, in-frame beta chains only. One record per CDR3 amino acid sequence lists the most common genes and DNA. A total of about 140,000 distinct CDR3 sequences appear in this sample, 95% of them only once. Clones ranked in the top ten supply under 0.2% of the sample. The sequenced sample was CD8+ T cells from PBMCs. The receptors originated from a human donor with Susac syndrome.

This chain joins TRBV11-2 and TRBJ2-7, with D hard to call. V shed 0 bases and J shed 2 bases, with 5 bases lying between them. The CDR3 length is 13 residues. CDR1 and CDR2 (germline): SGHAT, FQNNGV. CDR3 bases: TGTGCCAGCAGCTTAGAGCTAGCCTACGAGCAGTACTTC. This gives the protein CASSLELAYEQYF. The full variable domain, its missing parts supplied by reference TRBV11-2 and TRBJ2-7, is EAGVAQSPRYKIIEKRQSVAFWCNPISGHATLYWYQQILGQGPKLLIQFQNNGVVDDSQLPKDRFSAERLKGVDSTLKIQPAKLEDSAVYLCASSLELAYEQYFGPGTRLTVT.

This chain uses TRBV7-9 with TRBJ1-4; TRBD1 matches 7 bases. V was clipped by 5 bases and J by 7 bases; unmatched bases: 4. This CDR3 contains 13 residues. Germline-derived CDR1 and CDR2 are SEHNR and FQNEAQ (reference sequence). The CDR3 nucleotides are TGTGCCAGCAGCCAGCAGGGGGTTGAAAAACTGTTTTTT. Its protein is CASSQQGVEKLFF.

This chain links TRBV28 with TRBJ2-7, with a tentative D call TRBD1 (5 bases). The germline CDR1 and CDR2 sequences are MDHEN and SYDVKM. V was shortened by 2 bases and J by 2 bases, with 13 bases between the two germline ends. This CDR3 comprises 15 residues. The CDR3 DNA follows: TGTGCCAGCAGTTTAAACCCGACAGCGACCTACGAGCAGTACTTC. Protein product: CASSLNPTATYEQYF. The entire variable domain, with the rest obtained from reference TRBV28 and TRBJ2-7, is as follows: DVKVTQSSRYLVKRTGEKVFLECVQDMDHENMFWYRQDPGLGLRLIYFSYDVKMKEKGDIPEGYSVSREKKERFSLILESASTNQTSMYLCASSLNPTATYEQYFGPGTRLTVT.

The CDR3 region is CASSPFTSSGNEQFF. The CDR3 coding sequence is TGTGCCAGCTCACCATTTACTAGCTCGGGCAATGAGCAGTTCTTC. J is TRBJ2-1 and V is TRBV18, with D perhaps matching TRBD2 (6 bases). This CDR3 has 15 amino acids. With 2 bases removed from V and 6 bases from J, the gap between germline ends came to 14 bases. Looked up from germline, CDR1 is KGHSH and CDR2 is LQKENI.

The chain recombines TRBV2 with TRBJ2-1; no firm D call. Per germline, CDR1 SNHLY and CDR2 FYNNEI. The length of the CDR3 is 11 residues. Trimming took 3 bases from V and 5 from J, leaving 2 bases between them. Here the CDR3 reads CASSDNNEQFF. In nucleotides, the CDR3 is TGTGCCAGCAGTGACAACAATGAGCAGTTCTTC.

The CDR3 DNA reads TGTGCCAGCAGTTTCCCTGGGCGAATTGGTTATGAGCAGTTCTTC. Its protein is CASSFPGRIGYEQFF. The chain uses TRBV12-3 or TRBV12-4 and TRBJ2-1; D unclear. CDR3 size: 15 residues. V dropped 3 bases and J dropped 8 bases, with 17 bases sitting between them.

This clonotype is a singleton in its sample. V is TRBV10-3 and J is TRBJ2-2, with D maybe TRBD1 (6 bases). This CDR3 contains 14 residues. The V gene lost 9 bases and the J gene lost 4 bases, with 15 bases spanning the gap. Per germline, CDR1 ENHRY and CDR2 SYGVKD. DNA for the CDR3: TGTGCCATAGACAGAGGGGGTGGCACCGGGGAGCTGTTTTTT. Its protein is CAIDRGGGTGELFF.

The chain has TRBV30 and TRBJ1-1; D call uncertain. Germline CDR1 GTSNPN, CDR2 SVGIG (reference sequence). The CDR3 length is 13 residues. With 0 bases removed from V and 5 bases from J, the gap between germline ends came to 10 bases. The CDR3 bases are TGTGCCTGGAGTGTACTGGTAGGGACTGAAGCTTTCTTT. This codes for CAWSVLVGTEAFF. The full variable domain, its missing parts supplied by reference TRBV30 and TRBJ1-1, is SQTIHQWPATLVQPVGSPLSLECTVEGTSNPNLYWYRQAAGRGLQLLFYSVGIGQISSEVPQNLSASRPQDRQFILSSKKLLLSDSGFYLCAWSVLVGTEAFFGQGTRLTVV.

V usage is TRBV30 and J usage is TRBJ2-1; a possible D gene is TRBD1 (6 bases). Trimming pared 1 base from V and 8 bases from J, leaving 12 bases between. In germline, CDR1 is GTSNPN, CDR2 SVGIG (reference sequence). The length of the CDR3 is 13 residues. The CDR3 nucleotides read TGTGCCTGGAGTGCCGGGACAAGCGATGAGCAGTTCTTC. This encodes CAWSAGTSDEQFF.

The rearrangement joins TRBV6-1 to TRBJ2-7; D possibly corresponds to TRBD1 (5 bases). The germline V and J ends were trimmed by 6 bases and 2 bases, with 20 bases remaining between them. This CDR3 is 16 amino acids long. In germline, CDR1 is MNHNS, CDR2 SASEGT. CDR3 protein: CASSPDSNQLPYEQYF. The CDR3 bases are TGTGCCAGCAGCCCCGACAGCAACCAACTCCCCTACGAGCAGTACTTC.

The rearrangement joins TRBV9 to TRBJ2-1, with TRBD2 as a possible D gene (5 bases). Trimming stripped 3 bases from V and 8 bases from J, with 6 bases between. The CDR3 contains 11 residues. Per the germline V gene, CDR1 is SGDLS and CDR2 is YYNGEE. CDR3 bases: TGTGCCAGCAGCGCCGGGGATGAGCAGTTCTTC. Protein: CASSAGDEQFF.

This sequence joins TRBV20-1 and TRBJ2-2; D is perhaps TRBD2 (6 bases). Germline loops: CDR1 DFQATT, CDR2 SNEGSKA (reference sequence). Trimming cost V 6 bases and J 6 bases, with 17 bases left between them. The CDR3 contains 14 residues. This CDR3 reads CSAPTGDSAGELFF. As DNA, the CDR3 is TGCAGTGCCCCCACGGGGGACTCTGCCGGGGAGCTGTTTTTT.

This clonotype has just one count. The rearrangement links TRBV12-3 or TRBV12-4 to TRBJ1-2; D perhaps matches TRBD1 (5 bases). The CDR3 totals 14 residues. The V end was cut by 4 bases, the J end by 6 bases, with 15 bases between. In DNA, the CDR3 is TGTGCCAGCAGTTCAATATCAGGGAGAAATGGCTACACCTTC. Encoded protein: CASSSISGRNGYTF.